This TCR beta chain was sequenced during a study of identical twins. The V gene lost 3 bases and the J gene lost 3 bases, with 23 bases spanning the gap. This CDR3 has 17 residues. The germline V gene encodes CDR1 DFQATT and CDR2 SNEGSKA (reference sequence). The study's findings and limits: Clonotypes of the beta chain that were abundant in cord blood carried fewer insertions (memory repertoires showed none). The analysis was cross-sectional rather than longitudinal within donors. Twins shared out-of-frame alpha sequences with excess low generation probability.

This clonotype occurred a few times. The antigen remains undetermined. MiXCR, run by TCRdb on the 5' RACE reads, gives a single entry per CDR3 protein. The sample lists some 730,000 distinct CDR3 sequences, 15% to 20% occurring once. These same records also appear under a second study, on T cells expressing NK-cell markers. That study reports: In sorted CD3+CD56+NKG2C+, CD3+CD56+NKG2C- and CD3+CD56-NKG2C+ T cells, TCR beta repertoires were obtained.

V and J are TRBV20-1 and TRBJ1-1; D ambiguous. The specimen was PBMCs. This receptor was taken from a woman aged 18-29 years in good health. Here the CDR3 reads CSASGPGGGKTHTEAFF. In DNA, the CDR3 is TGCAGTGCTAGCGGTCCGGGTGGTGGGAAGACCCACACTGAAGCTTTCTTT.